This is a list of T cell receptor beta chains from one sample in a study of regulatory T cells in long-lasting Graves disease. TCRdb reprocessed the multiplex PCR reads via MiXCR and lists one record per CDR3 protein. The repertoire consists of roughly 350,000 distinct CDR3 sequences, with 16% occurring once and the leading ten covering 25% to 30%. These data also featured in a second study, about T cells in Graves' hyperthyroidism and ophthalmopathy.

This sample comprised peripheral blood mononuclear cells (PBMCs), obtained at new diagnosis, from a patient treated with antithyroid drugs. The origin of the receptors is a middle-aged man with Graves disease. Each CDR3 is given with its conserved first and last residue. The order of the fields is CDR3 DNA, CDR3 protein, J gene, clone size, V gene, D gene. A D gene is named only where the DNA matches it firmly. Only some rows state a clone size, as once, few, many or a class for expanded clones.

TGCGCCAGCAGCTTCTCGGGCCTCAGCTCTGGAAACACCATATATTTT CASSFSGLSSGNTIYF TRBJ1-3 - TRBV5-1 -
TGTGCCAGTAGTATAGGGGGGTATCAGCCCCAGCATTTT CASSIGGYQPQHF TRBJ1-5 few TRBV19 -
TGTGCCTGGAGTTCAGGTCTGAACACTGAAGCTTTCTTT CAWSSGLNTEAFF TRBJ1-1 many TRBV30 -
TGTGCCAGCAGCACTGGGACAGGGAACACTGAAGCTTTCTTT CASSTGTGNTEAFF TRBJ1-1 many TRBV5-1 TRBD1
TGTGCCAGCAGCTTGGGGGGGCCGGCGAACACTGAAGCTTTCTTT CASSLGGPANTEAFF TRBJ1-1 - TRBV5-1 -
TGTGCCAGCAGTTTATCGCGGGGGGCCTACGAGCAGTACTTC CASSLSRGAYEQYF TRBJ2-7 many TRBV27 TRBD2
TGCAGTGCTACCCCGAAGGAGCAAACCTACGAGCAGTACTTC CSATPKEQTYEQYF TRBJ2-7 many TRBV20-1 -
TGCGCCAGCAGCTTGACGTCAGGGAGCTACGAGCAGTACTTC CASSLTSGSYEQYF TRBJ2-7 many TRBV5-1 -
TGTGCCAGCAGTCGGGACAGGGGACGGCCCCGCACAGATACGCAGTATTTT CASSRDRGRPRTDTQYF TRBJ2-3 - TRBV2 TRBD1
TGCGCCAGCAGCTTGGCGATAGGGGGAAGCGAGCAGTACTTC CASSLAIGGSEQYF TRBJ2-7 many TRBV5-1 -
TGTGCCAGCAGCCCCTTAGGGGACGGTCACTATGGCTACACCTTC CASSPLGDGHYGYTF TRBJ1-2 few TRBV7-9 -
TGTGCCAGCAGTGTCAGTGACTTAGCCCAGCATTTT CASSVSDLAQHF TRBJ1-5 - TRBV6-2/TRBV6-3 -
TGTGCCAGCAGCGGGGCCGGGACAGTCTACGAGCAGTACTTC CASSGAGTVYEQYF TRBJ2-7 - TRBV5-6 TRBD1
TGTGCCAGCAGCTTGGGAGGACGGCCAACTAATGAAAAACTGTTTTTT CASSLGGRPTNEKLFF TRBJ1-4 few TRBV5-6 -
TGTGCCAGCAGTACAGGGGGTAATTCACCCCTCCACTTT CASSTGGNSPLHF TRBJ1-6 few TRBV27 TRBD1
TGCAGTGCTAGAGATTACATCTCCGGCGGGGGGCCGAAAAACATTCAGTACTTC CSARDYISGGGPKNIQYF TRBJ2-4 - TRBV20-1 TRBD2
TGTGCCAGCAGCGTAGAATACAGTAAGAACTCTGAAGCTTTCTTT CASSVEYSKNSEAFF TRBJ1-1 many TRBV9 -
TGTGCCAGCAGTTACTCGGATTTGGTGGGTAGTTACGAGCAGTACTTC CASSYSDLVGSYEQYF TRBJ2-7 many TRBV6-5 -
TGTGCCACCAGCTCAGACAGGTCCTCCTCGGGCAATCAGCCCCAGCATTTT CATSSDRSSSGNQPQHF TRBJ1-5 many TRBV15 -
TGTGCCACCAGCAGAACTCGCTATGAGCAGTTCTTC CATSRTRYEQFF TRBJ2-1 many TRBV15 -
TGTGCCACCTGCAGAGATAGTATGGCCTGGGCTTTCTTT CATCRDSMAWAFF TRBJ1-1 few TRBV15 -
TGTGCCAGTACCAAACTACGGACACAGAGAGGGGAAGCTTTCTTT CASTKLRTQRGEAFF TRBJ1-1 many TRBV19 -
TGCAGTGCTAGAGATTCAGGGACACACACCGGGGAGCTGTTTTTT CSARDSGTHTGELFF TRBJ2-2 many TRBV20-1 -
TGCAGTGCTAGAACGGGGTATAGCAATCAGCCCCAGCATTTT CSARTGYSNQPQHF TRBJ1-5 few TRBV20-1 -
TGTGCCAGCAGCCCAACAAACCGGGACAGGGATTATCATACGCAGTATTTT CASSPTNRDRDYHTQYF TRBJ2-3 many TRBV3-1 TRBD1
TGCGCCAGCACCACGAAGACAGGGGCAGTTGGCACTGAAGCTTTCTTT CASTTKTGAVGTEAFF TRBJ1-1 - TRBV5-1 TRBD1
TGCAGTGCTAGTCCGCCTGGACCAGCGGGGAAACTGTTTTTT CSASPPGPAGKLFF TRBJ1-4 many TRBV20-1 -
TGTGCCAGCAGCTGGGGGACACAAAATTTCTATGGCTACACCTTC CASSWGTQNFYGYTF TRBJ1-2 - TRBV7-2 -
TGTGCCAGCAGCGTCGAGGGTAAACTAAACAATGAGCAGTTCTTC CASSVEGKLNNEQFF TRBJ2-1 few TRBV9 -
TGTGCCAGCAGCTTGCGGGGGGCGGTCCAAGAGACCCAGTACTTC CASSLRGAVQETQYF TRBJ2-5 many TRBV9 TRBD2
TGTGCCAGTTCACAGGGATTCTCCTATAATTCACCCCTCCACTTT CASSQGFSYNSPLHF TRBJ1-6 many TRBV2 -
TGTGCCAGTACGGACAGAGACCTCAGCGTAAATGAAAAACTGTTTTTT CASTDRDLSVNEKLFF TRBJ1-4 - TRBV19 -
TGTGCCAGCAGTGGATGGGACAGGGGGCTTTCGGGAACTGAAGCTTTCTTT CASSGWDRGLSGTEAFF TRBJ1-1 few TRBV6-1 TRBD1
TGTGCCAGCAGTTCCACGCTAGCGGGGGGGTCAGTCGCAGATACGCAGTATTTT CASSSTLAGGSVADTQYF TRBJ2-3 few TRBV6-5 TRBD2
TGCAGTGCTAGTTCAGAGTACCAAGAGACCCAGTACTTC CSASSEYQETQYF TRBJ2-5 many TRBV20-1 -
TGTGCCAGCAGGCCACGCCAAACCGGGACAGTGAATGAAAAACTGTTTTTT CASRPRQTGTVNEKLFF TRBJ1-4 - TRBV6-2/TRBV6-3 TRBD1
TGTGCCAGCAGTGAAAGAGCGGGGGGCTATCGGTACGAGCAGTACTTC CASSERAGGYRYEQYF TRBJ2-7 many TRBV2 TRBD2
TGCGCCAGCAGCTTTGGGACTGGTAATGAAAAACTGTTTTTT CASSFGTGNEKLFF TRBJ1-4 many TRBV12-3/TRBV12-4 -
TGCAGCGTTGCCCGGGACAGGACGGAATACGAGCAGTACTTC CSVARDRTEYEQYF TRBJ2-7 many TRBV29-1 TRBD1
TGTGCCAGCAGCTTAACGGGGGGGGCGGGGAATGAGCAGTTCTTC CASSLTGGAGNEQFF TRBJ2-1 few TRBV7-3 -
TGTGCCAGCAGCCTGGGACAGGGGGTTGAAGATACGCAGTATTTT CASSLGQGVEDTQYF TRBJ2-3 - TRBV12-3/TRBV12-4 TRBD1
TGCAGTGCTGGGGGTGGAGGGCCCCAGCATTTT CSAGGGGPQHF TRBJ1-5 few TRBV20-1 -
TGCAGCGTGGCAGATTCGTCGGACTGGCGTGCCCCAGATACGCAGTATTTT CSVADSSDWRAPDTQYF TRBJ2-3 many TRBV29-1 -
TGTGCCAGCAGCTTAGGCCTAGCGGGGGCCGCGAACACCGGGGAGCTGTTTTTT CASSLGLAGAANTGELFF TRBJ2-2 many TRBV11-2 TRBD2
TGTGCCAGCAGCCAAGGTCGGACAGGCCTTACTGAAGCTTTCTTT CASSQGRTGLTEAFF TRBJ1-1 - TRBV4-2 TRBD1
TGCAGTGCTATGGGACTACCAATGATTGAGCAGTACTTC CSAMGLPMIEQYF TRBJ2-7 many TRBV20-1 TRBD2
TGCGCCAGCAGCCGAGCTACCACAGGTTATCAGCCCCAGCATTTT CASSRATTGYQPQHF TRBJ1-5 - TRBV4-1 -
TGTGCCAGCAGAAGCATAGGGGTGGGCTACGAGCAGTACTTC CASRSIGVGYEQYF TRBJ2-7 - TRBV6-1 -
TGTGCCAGCTCACCAATGGCAGACTCTGGAAACACCATATATTTT CASSPMADSGNTIYF TRBJ1-3 - TRBV18 -
TGTGCCAGCAGCGTAGAGCAAGGACTAGTAGAGACCCAGTACTTC CASSVEQGLVETQYF TRBJ2-5 - TRBV9 TRBD2
TGCAGTGCCGAGGGACAGGGAGTCTCCGAGCAGTACTTC CSAEGQGVSEQYF TRBJ2-7 few TRBV20-1 TRBD1
TGTGCCAGCAGTTTTAGCCAGGCGCAGTACTTC CASSFSQAQYF TRBJ2-4 many TRBV28 -
TGCGCCAGCAGCCGGGGACTAGCGGGGTACTCCTACGAGCAGTACTTC CASSRGLAGYSYEQYF TRBJ2-7 few TRBV5-1 TRBD2
TGTGCCAGCAGCCCAGGAGATACGCAGTATTTT CASSPGDTQYF TRBJ2-3 many TRBV18 -
TGTGCCAGCAGCTCCCAGGGGGCCGGGGCCAACGTCCTGACTTTC CASSSQGAGANVLTF TRBJ2-6 many TRBV9 TRBD1
TGTGCCACCGTGACATGGGAAAGCAATCAGCCCCAGCATTTT CATVTWESNQPQHF TRBJ1-5 many TRBV28 -
TGTGCCAGCAGTCCCCCCCCTCTAGGGGTTCCCCACAATGAGCAGTTCTTC CASSPPPLGVPHNEQFF TRBJ2-1 few TRBV12-3/TRBV12-4 -